The text below deals with one T cell receptor (beta chain). Its antigen is undetermined. The sample belongs to a study of T cells after yellow fever vaccination. Regarding the study as a whole: A faster peak, day 5 versus 15, was reached by the weaker secondary response. Reappearance after the booster was observed for most primary-vaccination clones (roughly 97% CD4, less than 90% CD8). Clonotypes shared by both compartments, CD4 and CD8, made up a small share.

Making TCR cDNA involved 5'RACE template switching, which added UMIs and a universal primer site. One entry per CDR3 protein results from TCRdb running MiXCR on the 5' RACE reads. Of 150,000 to 200,000 distinct CDR3 sequences listed, approximately 10% are singletons. The CDR3 runs to 15 residues. From germline, CDR1 is MNHEY and CDR2 SVGEGT. Trimming removed 0 bases from V and 8 bases from J; junction bases left unmatched: 5. This chain links TRBV6-2 or TRBV6-3 with TRBJ2-1, with TRBD1 identical over 9 bases. This receptor was identified in a man aged 18 to 30 who received the YFV17D yellow fever vaccine. Sequenced material: CD8+ T cells sorted from PBMCs, taken 15 days after the yellow fever booster vaccination. The CDR3 region has the DNA TGTGCCAGCAGTTACTCGGGGACAGGGTGGGATGAGCAGTTCTTC. Encoded protein: CASSYSGTGWDEQFF.